This TCR beta chain came from a study of cytomegalovirus exposure and HLA in healthy donors. The CDR3 runs to 13 residues. CDR1 is GTSNPN and CDR2 is SVGIG in the germline V gene (reference sequence). With 0 bases clipped from V and 8 bases from J, the junction kept 2 bases outside the gene matches. Primers: 60 Vbeta forward and 13 Jbeta reverse. Some clones are missing from TCRdb's copy, which holds only in-frame ones; the method was immunoSEQ multiplex PCR. Among some 130,000 clones listed, approximately 80% were seen once. Sample: PBMCs. The source is a woman aged 40 to 49 in good health and CMV-seronegative. The chain couples TRBV30 to TRBJ1-3; 9 nucleotides line up with TRBD1. CDR3 sequence (DNA): TGTGCCTGGAGTGTACGACAGGGGGACACCATATATTTT. Its translation is CAWSVRQGDTIYF.